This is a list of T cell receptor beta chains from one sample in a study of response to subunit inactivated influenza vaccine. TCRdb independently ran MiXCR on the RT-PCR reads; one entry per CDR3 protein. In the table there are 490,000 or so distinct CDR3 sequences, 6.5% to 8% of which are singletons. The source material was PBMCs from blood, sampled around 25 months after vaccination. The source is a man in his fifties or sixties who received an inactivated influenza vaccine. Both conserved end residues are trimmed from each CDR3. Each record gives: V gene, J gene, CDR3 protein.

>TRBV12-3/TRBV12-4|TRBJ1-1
ASRPDSEAF
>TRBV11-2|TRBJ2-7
ASSTGRTKKEQY
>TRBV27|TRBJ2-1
ASSIRTGVHEQF
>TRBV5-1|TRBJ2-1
ASSLFLAGSSYNEQF
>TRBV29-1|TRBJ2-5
SVGGLAGETQY
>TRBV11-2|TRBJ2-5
ASSFSGGLQETQY
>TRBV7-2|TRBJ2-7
ASSLGLVSSYEQY
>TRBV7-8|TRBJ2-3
ASSTSGGATTDTQY
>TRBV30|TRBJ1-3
AWSQAGNTIY
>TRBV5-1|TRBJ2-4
ASSLTVIAKNIQY
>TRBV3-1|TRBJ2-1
ASSQEWGAGAEEQF
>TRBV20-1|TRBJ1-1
SARDPVQGMNTEAF
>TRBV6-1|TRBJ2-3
ASRSGALSTDTQY
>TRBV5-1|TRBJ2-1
ASSKGPENIEQF
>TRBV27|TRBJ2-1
ASSPGTSGRNEQF
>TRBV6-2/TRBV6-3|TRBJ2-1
ASSSRLNEQF
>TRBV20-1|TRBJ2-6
SARISGPSGANVLT
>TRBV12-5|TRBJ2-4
ASGPPRGGLAKNIQY
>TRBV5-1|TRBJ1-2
ASSSGTGNFYGYT
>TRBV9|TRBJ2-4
ASSALPDRGRHNIQY
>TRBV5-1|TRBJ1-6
ASSLALDTNSPLH
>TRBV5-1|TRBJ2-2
ASSLLQGNTGELF